This T cell receptor beta chain was recorded in a study of blood T cells in healthy people across ages. Overall study: About one barcoded beta molecule was captured per two T cells (by template switching).

The second PCR ran about 6 to 11 cycles with a sample-barcoded 5' primer and J-beta primers. One entry per CDR3 protein, called by TCRdb with MiXCR from the 5' RACE reads. The sample includes roughly 800,000 distinct CDR3 sequences, 58% of them seen just once. In its sample, this clonotype was seen many times. Its specificity is not known. Study-wide results and limits: PBMCs that were unsorted prevented a conclusive naive versus antigen-experienced comparison. The fall in TCR beta diversity per million T cells was roughly linear with age.

CDR1 is SQVTM, CDR2 ANQGSEA, per germline. Trimming shortened V by 7 bases and J by 8 bases, and 11 bases separated the two germline ends. The CDR3 is 11 amino acids. Peripheral blood was drawn, ten milliliters per donor. The chain employs TRBV29-1 and TRBJ1-4, with D unclear. Specimen: blood. The sequence was obtained from a man younger than 45 in good health. The chain's CDR3 is CSAERGEKLFF. CDR3 coding DNA: TGCAGCGCCGAACGAGGGGAAAAACTGTTTTTT.